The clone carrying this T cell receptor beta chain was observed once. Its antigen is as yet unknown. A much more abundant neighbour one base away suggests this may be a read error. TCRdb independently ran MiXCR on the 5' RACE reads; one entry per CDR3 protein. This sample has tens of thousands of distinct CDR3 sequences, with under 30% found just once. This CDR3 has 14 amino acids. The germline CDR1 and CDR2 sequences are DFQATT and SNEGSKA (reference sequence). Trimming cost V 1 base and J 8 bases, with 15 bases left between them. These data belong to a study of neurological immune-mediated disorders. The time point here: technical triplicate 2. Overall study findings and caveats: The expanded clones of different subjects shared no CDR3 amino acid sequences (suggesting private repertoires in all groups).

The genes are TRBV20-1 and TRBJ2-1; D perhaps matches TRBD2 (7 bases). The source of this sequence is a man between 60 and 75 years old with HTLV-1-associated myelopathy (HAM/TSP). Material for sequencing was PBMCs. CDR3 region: CSARVPRGAYEQFF. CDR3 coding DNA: TGCAGTGCTAGAGTTCCACGGGGGGCATATGAGCAGTTCTTC.